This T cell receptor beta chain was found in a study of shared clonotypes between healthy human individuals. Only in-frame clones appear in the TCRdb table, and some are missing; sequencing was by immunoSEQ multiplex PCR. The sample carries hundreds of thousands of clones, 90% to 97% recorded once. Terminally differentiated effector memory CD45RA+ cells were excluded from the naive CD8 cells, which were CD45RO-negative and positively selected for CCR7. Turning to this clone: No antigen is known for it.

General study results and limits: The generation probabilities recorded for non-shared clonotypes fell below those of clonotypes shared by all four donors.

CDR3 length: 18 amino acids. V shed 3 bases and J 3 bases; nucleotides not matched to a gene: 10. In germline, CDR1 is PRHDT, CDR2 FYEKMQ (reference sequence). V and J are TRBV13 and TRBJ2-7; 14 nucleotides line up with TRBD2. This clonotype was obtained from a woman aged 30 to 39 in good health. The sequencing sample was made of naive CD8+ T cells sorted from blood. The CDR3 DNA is TGTGCCAGCAGCTTCTGGGGCCCCGGGACTAGCGGGAGCTACGAGCAGTACTTC. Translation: CASSFWGPGTSGSYEQYF.